A single sample gave rise to the 30 T cell receptor beta chains below, sequenced in a study of T cell repertoires in cytomegalovirus infection. MiXCR was run by TCRdb on the reads, yielding one entry per CDR3 protein. Of 290,000 or so distinct CDR3 sequences listed, about 26% are singletons. Sequencing was carried out using PBMCs. These receptors came from a human donor in good health (CMV status not recorded). Some clones in this sample may be carry-over from other donors' samples.

This clonotype was recorded a few times. The V and J genes are TRBV2 and TRBJ2-5; 7 nucleotides line up with TRBD2. CDR3 length: 13 residues. CDR1 is SNHLY, CDR2 FYNNEI, per germline. Germline trimming cut 6 bases from V and 5 bases from J; bases unmatched to any gene: 6. This chain's CDR3 is CASSQLAPETQYF. DNA of the CDR3: TGTGCCAGCAGCCAACTAGCGCCGGAGACCCAGTACTTC.

The chain links TRBV6-2 or TRBV6-3 to TRBJ1-5; 7 bases agree with TRBD1. This CDR3 has 18 amino acids. The J segment lost 5 bases and the V segment lost 0 bases, leaving 13 bases of the junction unmatched. CDR1 and CDR2 from the germline V gene are MNHEY and SVGEGT. CDR3 coding DNA: TGTGCCAGCAGTTACTCGAACGATTTTAGGGGGCTGGATCAGCCCCAGCATTTT. This gives the protein CASSYSNDFRGLDQPQHF.

This clonotype appeared a single time. The genes are TRBV9 and TRBJ2-1; tentatively, D is TRBD1 (6 bases). Trimming shortened V by 4 bases and J by 1 base, and 12 bases separated the two germline ends. Germline CDR1 SGDLS, CDR2 YYNGEE. The CDR3 runs 15 residues. The CDR3 is CASSSRQASYNEQFF. As DNA, the CDR3 is TGTGCCAGCAGCTCCCGACAGGCTTCCTACAATGAGCAGTTCTTC.

This clonotype showed up just a few times. V gene TRBV7-2 combines with J gene TRBJ2-4, with D possibly TRBD1 on 6 matching bases. The CDR3 contains 13 residues. The ends were cut back, 5 bases at V and 8 bases at J, with 13 bases in the middle. Germline CDR1 is SGHTA and CDR2 is FQGNSA. The chain's CDR3 is CASSTHRVDIQYF. The CDR3 nucleotides are TGTGCCAGCAGCACGCACAGGGTTGACATTCAGTACTTC.

In its sample, this clonotype was seen a few times. V usage is TRBV11-2 and J usage is TRBJ2-5; weak D call: TRBD1 (5 bases). The CDR3 consists of 14 residues. Trimming removed 0 bases from V and 5 bases from J, with 10 bases in between. Germline V CDR1 and CDR2: SGHAT, FQNNGV. The CDR3 loop is CASSLDRVLETQYF. Written as DNA, the CDR3 is TGTGCCAGCAGCTTAGACAGGGTTCTTGAGACCCAGTACTTC.

This clonotype was seen a handful of times. V is TRBV19 and J is TRBJ2-4; 8 nucleotides agree with TRBD1. V dropped 11 bases and J dropped 0; count of bases not matched to a gene: 15. This CDR3 is 17 amino acids long. The germline V gene has CDR1 LNHDA and CDR2 SQIVND (reference sequence). The CDR3 DNA reads as TGTGCCGGACTCAGGGGGCAGGAAAGTGAAGCCAAAAACATTCAGTACTTC. Protein: CAGLRGQESEAKNIQYF.

In this sample, this clonotype turned up many times. This chain uses TRBV28 with TRBJ1-4; D ambiguous. Germline V gene sequence: CDR1 MDHEN, CDR2 SYDVKM. The CDR3 is 14 amino acids. V lost 5 bases and J lost 8, with 15 bases in between. The CDR3 DNA reads as TGTGCCAGCAGTGCTTACAGAATCGGGGAAAAACTGTTTTTT. It encodes CASSAYRIGEKLFF.

The table lists this clonotype with many counts. This chain uses TRBV11-2 with TRBJ2-3, with a possible D match to TRBD1 (6 bases). Deletions cut 3 bases from V and 7 bases from J, with 11 bases between. CDR1 is SGHAT and CDR2 is FQNNGV in the germline V gene. The CDR3 has 13 amino acids. CDR3 in amino acids: CASSFTGSNTQYF. The CDR3 nucleotides are TGTGCCAGCAGCTTTACAGGGAGTAATACGCAGTATTTT.

This clonotype was observed a handful of times. The rearrangement uses TRBV6-4 and TRBJ1-6; the D gene is possibly TRBD1 (6 bases). This CDR3 is 13 amino acids long. Per the germline V gene, CDR1 is MRHNA and CDR2 is SNTAGT. Trimming pared 3 bases from V and 9 bases from J, leaving 9 bases between. DNA of the CDR3: TGTGCCAGCAGTGAAAGCAGGGGTTCACCCCTCCACTTT. Translated: CASSESRGSPLHF.

This clonotype was found once. The rearrangement links TRBV18 to TRBJ2-1, with 13 bases lining up with TRBD2. The length of the CDR3 is 17 residues. Germline-derived CDR1 and CDR2 are KGHSH and LQKENI. V dropped 0 bases and J dropped 7; count of bases not matched to a gene: 6. CDR3 in DNA: TGTGCCAGCTCACCACCAGGAGGACTAGCGGGAGTGAATGAGCAGTTCTTC. Amino acid sequence: CASSPPGGLAGVNEQFF.

The sample holds a few counts of this clonotype. The rearrangement links TRBV29-1 to TRBJ2-7; 9 bases line up with TRBD1. The V and J ends lost 1 base and 0 bases, in that order; junction bases with no gene match: 4. The CDR3 covers 15 residues. Germline CDR1 reads SQVTM; CDR2 reads ANQGSEA. The CDR3 region has the DNA TGCAGCGTTGAAGGCGGGACAGGGACCTCCTACGAGCAGTACTTC. This gives the protein CSVEGGTGTSYEQYF.

In this sample, this clonotype turned up many times. The J gene is TRBJ2-5, the V gene TRBV7-2; TRBD2 matches 10 bases. V lost 3 bases and J lost 7; bases outside the gene matches: 5. Germline V lookup: CDR1 SGHTA, CDR2 FQGNSA. The CDR3 covers 14 residues. CDR3 in DNA: TGTGCCAGCAGCTTGCTAGCGGGAGTTGGGACCCAGTACTTC. This encodes CASSLLAGVGTQYF.

This clonotype was seen repeatedly, ten times or more. The genes are TRBV4-3 and TRBJ2-2; 8 bases line up with TRBD2. The length of the CDR3 is 17 residues. CDR1 is LGHNA and CDR2 is YSLEER in the germline V gene. Unmatched junction bases numbered 13, after V lost 5 bases and J lost 5 bases. The CDR3 region is CASSGNSGLGFTGELFF. CDR3 DNA: TGCGCCAGCAGCGGAAACTCGGGACTAGGGTTTACCGGGGAGCTGTTTTTT.

This clonotype showed up just a few times. The genes are TRBV29-1 and TRBJ2-5; D perhaps matches TRBD2 (6 bases). V was clipped by 4 bases and J by 5 bases, with 14 bases between them. Germline CDR1 reads SQVTM; CDR2 reads ANQGSEA. This CDR3 contains 13 residues. DNA for the CDR3: TGCAGCGTTGCACCGGGAGTTACGGAGACCCAGTACTTC. Translating it yields CSVAPGVTETQYF.

J is TRBJ1-1 and V is TRBV28; D remains unclear. The CDR3 is made up of 15 amino acids. The V end was cut by 5 bases, the J end by 3 bases, with 16 bases between. Germline assignment: CDR1 MDHEN and CDR2 SYDVKM. CDR3 nucleotide sequence: TGTGCCAGCAGTCCAACTCGCAGATTGGACACTGAAGCTTTCTTT. Translated, it gives CASSPTRRLDTEAFF.

The sample holds many counts of this clonotype. The chain is built from TRBV7-2 and TRBJ1-5; D is uncertain. Per germline, CDR1 SGHTA and CDR2 FQGNSA. The CDR3 is 13 residues long. V gave up 3 bases and J gave up 6 bases, with 9 bases separating them. As DNA, the CDR3 is TGTGCCAGCAGCTTGGACTTTGCTCAGCCCCAGCATTTT. It encodes CASSLDFAQPQHF.

This clonotype occurred a few times. J is TRBJ2-7 and V is TRBV4-1; D is unresolved. The V end lost 1 base, the J end lost 4 bases, and 17 bases lay between the germline ends. Germline CDR1 MGHRA, CDR2 YSYEKL. This CDR3 spans 16 amino acids. CDR3 amino acids: CASSQGSGQFEYEQYF. The CDR3 coding sequence is TGCGCCAGCAGCCAAGGGTCAGGTCAGTTCGAGTACGAGCAGTACTTC.

In this sample, this clonotype turned up many times. The chain uses TRBV7-2 and TRBJ1-5; possibly TRBD1 for D (6 bases). The V and J ends lost 5 bases and 0 bases respectively, with 14 bases between them. The CDR3 runs to 16 residues. Looked up from germline, CDR1 is SGHTA and CDR2 is FQGNSA. CDR3 nucleotides: TGTGCCAGCAGCCCCGGGACAAGATATAGCAATCAGCCCCAGCATTTT. Protein product: CASSPGTRYSNQPQHF.

The CDR3 DNA sequence: TGTGCCATCCTTCTTACCGGGACAGGGGGCGCGGAGGGCTACACCTTC. It yields the protein CAILLTGTGGAEGYTF. The chain employs TRBV10-3 and TRBJ1-2; 12 nucleotides match TRBD1. Germline CDR1 ENHRY, CDR2 SYGVKD. CDR3 length: 16 amino acids. With V trimmed by 8 bases and J by 8 bases, 15 bases remained unmatched.

At least ten counts were recorded for this clonotype. V and J are TRBV7-2 and TRBJ1-1, with D possibly TRBD1 on 6 matching bases. Trimming left V 4 bases short and J 0 bases short, with 15 bases between. The length of the CDR3 is 16 residues. CDR1 is SGHTA, CDR2 FQGNSA, per germline. CDR3 nucleotide sequence: TGTGCCAGCAGCTCCAAACGGGGGCACATGAACACTGAAGCTTTCTTT. Protein sequence: CASSSKRGHMNTEAFF.

The chain joins TRBV29-1 to TRBJ2-1; D is tentatively TRBD1 or TRBD2 (5 bases each). The germline gives CDR1 SQVTM, CDR2 ANQGSEA. Trimming left V 3 bases short and J 8 bases short, with 8 bases between. The CDR3 consists of 11 residues. The CDR3 region is CSVERGDEQFF. The CDR3 DNA sequence: TGCAGCGTTGAGAGAGGGGATGAGCAGTTCTTC.

The gene calls are TRBV5-1 and TRBJ2-1; the match to TRBD2 covers 14 bases. With 4 bases clipped from V and 10 bases from J, the junction kept 10 bases outside the gene matches. The germline V gene encodes CDR1 SGHRS and CDR2 YFSETQ. The CDR3 length is 16 residues. The CDR3 bases are TGCGCCAGCAGCACCTCCGGGACTAGCGGGGGTCAGGAGCAGTTCTTC. Translation gives CASSTSGTSGGQEQFF.

This clonotype was observed many times. The genes are TRBV7-2 and TRBJ1-5; D is unresolved. Germline lookup yields CDR1 SGHTA and CDR2 FQGNSA. CDR3 size: 14 residues. The V and J ends lost 4 bases and 5 bases respectively, with 12 bases between them. The DNA of the CDR3 is TGTGCCAGCAGCTCCACCCCCGGGGATCAGCCCCAGCATTTT. Translating gives CASSSTPGDQPQHF.

With respect to this clonotype: A much more abundant neighbour one base away suggests this may be a read error. This chain uses TRBV7-2 with TRBJ1-5, with D hard to call. Germline lookup yields CDR1 SGHTA and CDR2 FQGNSA. This CDR3 region has 13 residues. The CDR3, as DNA: TGTGCCAGCAGCTTTGCCAGCAATCAGCCCCAGCGTTTT. Its protein product is CASSFASNQPQRF.

The chain combines TRBV7-9 with TRBJ2-1; D unresolved. The V end was cut by 5 bases, the J end by 0 bases, with 14 bases between. This CDR3 comprises 16 residues. Germline loops: CDR1 SEHNR, CDR2 FQNEAQ (reference sequence). The CDR3 spells CASSTLGVASYNEQFF. For the CDR3, the DNA is TGTGCCAGCAGCACTCTGGGCGTAGCCTCCTACAATGAGCAGTTCTTC.

This clonotype was found a few times. V usage is TRBV14 and J usage is TRBJ2-1; no firm D call. The V end lost 1 base, the J end lost 4 bases, and 5 bases lay between the germline ends. The germline gives CDR1 SGHDN, CDR2 FVKESK. The CDR3 runs to 13 residues. CDR3 residues: CASSQGYYNEQFF. In nucleotides, the CDR3 is TGTGCCAGCAGCCAAGGTTATTACAATGAGCAGTTCTTC.

This clonotype was counted ten times or more. CDR3 nucleotides: TGTGCCATCAGTGAGTCGGTGGAAAAACTGTTTTTT. It is translated as CAISESVEKLFF. The chain employs TRBV10-3 and TRBJ1-4; D is ambiguous. In germline, CDR1 is ENHRY, CDR2 SYGVKD. This CDR3 is 12 amino acids long. The V and J ends lost 0 bases and 8 bases respectively, with 4 bases between them.

The J gene is TRBJ2-3, the V gene TRBV24-1, with unresolved D. The V gene lost 5 bases and the J gene lost 0 bases, with 8 bases spanning the gap. CDR3 length: 14 amino acids. Germline assignment: CDR1 KGHDR and CDR2 SFDVKD. This CDR3 is CATSAPDSTDTQYF. The CDR3 DNA reads as TGTGCCACCAGTGCCCCGGACAGCACAGATACGCAGTATTTT.

The chain combines TRBV4-1 with TRBJ1-4; 8 bases line up with TRBD1. The CDR3 runs 15 residues. J was trimmed by 6 bases and V by 6 bases; bases with no gene match: 9. Looked up from germline, CDR1 is MGHRA and CDR2 is YSYEKL. In DNA form, the CDR3 reads TGCGCCAGCAGTCATCATGAGACAGGGGATGAAAAACTGTTTTTT. Translation gives CASSHHETGDEKLFF.

CDR3 amino acids: CASSLGSTGSYEQYF. The DNA for the CDR3 is TGTGCCAGCAGCTTAGGGTCGACAGGGTCGTACGAGCAGTACTTC. This chain uses TRBV11-2 with TRBJ2-7; TRBD1 aligns across 7 bases. Per germline, CDR1 SGHAT and CDR2 FQNNGV. Trimming removed 1 base from V and 4 bases from J; junction bases left unmatched: 7. This CDR3 is built from 15 residues.